The 21 T cell receptor beta chains below were found in one sample sequenced in a study of long-term antiretroviral therapy in people with HIV. The immunoSEQ assay was v3.0, run at survey level. Some clones are missing from TCRdb's copy, which holds only in-frame ones; the method was immunoSEQ multiplex PCR. This table has 20,000 to 25,000 clones, 70% to 80% appearing once. The source was unsorted PBMCs, collected less than 1.8 years before starting antiretroviral therapy. These receptors were taken from a woman aged 35 to 49 with HIV.

This sequence joins TRBV11-3 and TRBJ1-2; 8 bases map to TRBD1. Germline V gene sequence: CDR1 SGHNT, CDR2 YENEEA. Trimming removed 2 bases from V and 4 bases from J; junction bases left unmatched: 0. CDR3 length: 13 amino acids. This CDR3 is CASSLTGGYGYTF. CDR3 bases: TGTGCCAGCAGCTTAACAGGGGGCTATGGCTACACCTTC.

The rearrangement uses TRBV10-2 and TRBJ2-7; 11 positions agree with TRBD2. The V segment lost 4 bases and the J segment 6 bases; nucleotides outside the gene matches: 11. CDR1 is WSHSY, CDR2 SAAADI, per germline. The CDR3 is 16 residues long. CDR3 nucleotide sequence: TGCGCCAGCAGTGTACCACTAGCGGGGGTGAGGTTCGAGCAGTACTTC. Its protein product is CASSVPLAGVRFEQYF.

This clone is a singleton in its sample. V and J are TRBV4-3 and TRBJ2-7, with D uncertain. The CDR3 extends over 15 amino acids. Trimming pared 0 bases from V and 2 bases from J, leaving 11 bases between. Germline V CDR1 and CDR2: LGHNA, YSLEER. Written as DNA, the CDR3 is TGCGCCAGCAGCCAAGAACGAGGCTGGACCTACGAGCAGTACTTC. This encodes CASSQERGWTYEQYF.

This chain links TRBV25-1 with TRBJ1-1, with unresolved D. The CDR3 is made up of 11 amino acids. V dropped 7 bases and J dropped 1 base, with 4 bases sitting between them. The germline V gene encodes CDR1 MGHDK and CDR2 SYGVNS. The CDR3, as DNA: TGTGCCAGCAAAAGGAACACTGAAGCTTTCTTT. This gives the protein CASKRNTEAFF.

This chain uses TRBV25-1 with TRBJ2-7; 8 positions match TRBD1. CDR1 and CDR2 (germline): MGHDK, SYGVNS. This CDR3 spans 16 amino acids. Trimming at V came to 1 base and at J to 2 bases, leaving 7 bases not matched to a gene. The DNA for the CDR3 is TGTGCCAGCAGTGAATGGGGCGGACAGGGCCCCTACGAGCAGTACTTC. As protein: CASSEWGGQGPYEQYF.

The chain has TRBV7-9 and TRBJ2-5; D is ambiguous. The CDR3 is 11 residues long. Trimming stripped 0 bases from V and 5 bases from J, with 1 base between. Germline loops: CDR1 SEHNR, CDR2 FQNEAQ (reference sequence). The CDR3 here is CASSLAETQYF. The DNA of the CDR3 is TGTGCCAGCAGCTTAGCGGAGACCCAGTACTTC.

CDR3 residues: CASSVQVTGGEQYF. Here the CDR3 DNA reads TGTGCCAGCAGCGTTCAGGTAACAGGAGGCGAGCAGTACTTC. The chain employs TRBV9 and TRBJ2-7, with D possibly called TRBD1 or TRBD2 (5 bases each). V lost 2 bases, J lost 6 bases, and 15 bases lay in between. The CDR3 consists of 14 residues. Germline lookup yields CDR1 SGDLS and CDR2 YYNGEE. The entire variable domain, with the rest obtained from reference TRBV9 and TRBJ2-7, is as follows: DSGVTQTPKHLITATGQRVTLRCSPRSGDLSVYWYQQSLDQGLQFLIQYYNGEERAKGNILERFSAQQFPDLHSELNLSSLELGDSALYFCASSVQVTGGEQYFGPGTRLTVT.

The chain carries TRBV6-4 and TRBJ2-3, with 8 bases identical to TRBD2. This CDR3 is built from 16 residues. Trimming cost V 5 bases and J 1 base; bases outside gene matches: 8. The germline gives CDR1 MRHNA, CDR2 SNTAGT. The CDR3 loop reads CASSPSTSGGTDTQYF. CDR3 DNA: TGTGCCAGCAGTCCTTCAACTAGCGGAGGCACAGATACGCAGTATTTT.

About this clone itself: Other DNA sequences in the same sample also yield this CDR3. The V gene is TRBV19, the J gene TRBJ1-1; D is ambiguous. CDR1 and CDR2 from the germline V gene are LNHDA and SQIVND (reference sequence). CDR3 length equals 13 residues. V was pared by 1 base and J by 2 bases, with 5 bases between. This CDR3 is CASSIGHNTEAFF. For the CDR3, the DNA is TGTGCCAGTAGTATAGGGCACAACACTGAAGCTTTCTTT.

The chain carries TRBV5-4 and TRBJ2-7; D may be TRBD2 (7 bases). In germline, CDR1 is SGHNT, CDR2 YYREEE (reference sequence). The CDR3 extends over 12 amino acids. V was clipped by 4 bases and J by 9 bases, with 14 bases between them. The CDR3 loop is CASSGGAPGQYF. The CDR3 DNA reads as TGTGCCAGCAGCGGGGGGGCTCCCGGGCAGTACTTC.

The chain has TRBV6-1 and TRBJ1-1, with unresolved D. V lost 7 bases and J 5 bases, leaving 17 bases between the germline ends. Per the germline V gene, CDR1 is MNHNS and CDR2 is SASEGT. There are 14 residues in the CDR3. The CDR3 here is CASIQGGDWTEAFF. CDR3 nucleotides: TGTGCCAGCATCCAAGGTGGGGATTGGACTGAAGCTTTCTTT.

The sample holds a few counts of this clone. This chain uses TRBV30 with TRBJ1-2; TRBD1 is a possible D gene (6 bases). V lost 0 bases, J lost 6 bases, and 14 bases lay in between. The CDR3 extends over 14 amino acids. Germline loops: CDR1 GTSNPN, CDR2 SVGIG (reference sequence). CDR3 protein: CAWSVLQGSNGYTF. As DNA, the CDR3 is TGTGCCTGGAGTGTATTACAGGGATCTAATGGCTACACCTTC.

This rearrangement joins TRBV11-3 to TRBJ2-5; no firm D call. The V end lost 1 base, the J end lost 2 bases, and 11 bases lay between the germline ends. The CDR3 is 15 amino acids. The germline CDR1 and CDR2 sequences are SGHNT and YENEEA. The CDR3: CASSLGPKSQETQYF. As DNA, the CDR3 is TGTGCCAGCAGCTTAGGACCGAAGTCTCAAGAGACCCAGTACTTC.

This chain links TRBV4-3 with TRBJ2-7; no reliable D call. V was pared by 3 bases and J by 0 bases, with 9 bases between. The germline CDR1 and CDR2 sequences are LGHNA and YSLEER. This CDR3 has 14 residues. CDR3 DNA sequence: TGCGCCAGCAGCCAGGGGATCATCTCCTACGAGCAGTACTTC. It specifies CASSQGIISYEQYF.

The chain employs TRBV9 and TRBJ2-7, with TRBD1 matching over 7 bases. Trimming took 2 bases from V and 0 from J; bases not matched to a gene: 11. From germline, CDR1 is SGDLS and CDR2 YYNGEE. The CDR3 consists of 17 residues. In DNA form, the CDR3 reads TGTGCCAGCAGCGTGGCCGGGACAGCCTTTTCCTCCTACGAGCAGTACTTC. This codes for CASSVAGTAFSSYEQYF.

The genes are TRBV9 and TRBJ2-7; a possible D gene is TRBD1 (6 bases). V lost 2 bases and J 0 bases, leaving 9 bases between the germline ends. Germline V gene sequence: CDR1 SGDLS, CDR2 YYNGEE. The CDR3 runs to 14 residues. This CDR3 is CASSVLGHSYEQYF. CDR3 in DNA: TGTGCCAGCAGCGTCTTGGGACACTCCTACGAGCAGTACTTC.

This chain uses TRBV6-4 with TRBJ2-2, with TRBD2 as a possible D gene (6 bases). Germline loops: CDR1 MRHNA, CDR2 SNTAGT. This CDR3 has 14 residues. Trimming removed 6 bases from V and 3 bases from J, with 11 bases in between. The CDR3 here is CASSWGLDTGELFF. CDR3 DNA sequence: TGTGCCAGCAGCTGGGGACTCGACACCGGGGAGCTGTTTTTT.

The chain employs TRBV5-4 and TRBJ2-1; a weak D match, TRBD1 (6 bases). The CDR3 sequence is 12 residues long. V was pared by 4 bases and J by 8 bases, with 10 bases between. Germline values: CDR1 SGHNT, CDR2 YYREEE (reference sequence). CDR3 in DNA: TGTGCCAGCAGCCAGGGGAAGGATGAGCAGTTCTTC. This sequence encodes CASSQGKDEQFF.

CDR3: CSVASGSANTGELFF. DNA for the CDR3: TGCAGCGTAGCTAGCGGGAGTGCGAACACCGGGGAGCTGTTTTTT. The chain employs TRBV29-1 and TRBJ2-2, with 10 bases aligning to TRBD2. With V trimmed by 6 bases and J by 0 bases, 4 bases remained unmatched. The CDR3 is 15 residues long. Germline values: CDR1 SQVTM, CDR2 ANQGSEA.

The chain recombines TRBV7-2 with TRBJ2-7; the match to TRBD1 covers 8 bases. CDR1 SGHTA and CDR2 FQGNSA come from the germline V gene. This CDR3 contains 12 residues. The J segment lost 7 bases and the V segment lost 5 bases, leaving 4 bases of the junction unmatched. The CDR3 coding sequence is TGTGCCAGCAGCGAGACAGGGGATGAGCAGTACTTC. As protein: CASSETGDEQYF.

This clone was recorded only once. The chain is built from TRBV7-8 and TRBJ1-2; TRBD1 matches 7 bases. V was pared by 5 bases and J by 8 bases, with 11 bases of the junction left unmatched. Per germline, CDR1 SGHVS and CDR2 FQNEAQ. The CDR3 runs to 14 residues. The CDR3 loop is CASSKPTGRSGYTF. The CDR3 region has the DNA TGTGCCAGCAGCAAACCGACAGGGCGTAGCGGCTACACCTTC.